These 27 T cell receptor beta chains were sequenced from one sample in a study of blood T cell repertoires in COVID-19 (dated by TCRdb to 2018 to 2020). Receptor libraries were prepared by the immunoSEQ multiplex PCR assay. The table comes from immuneACCESS by way of TCRdb, which keeps in-frame sequences with V and J called. Part of the clones is missing from these tables; in studies checked, under half for an unresolved V gene and the rest for unknown reasons. The sample contains about 120,000 clones, about 90% of them found a single time. The leading ten clones occupy roughly 29% of the sample. Specimen: peripheral blood. These TCRs come from a woman in her seventies with acute or convalescent COVID-19.

The chain employs TRBV24-1 and TRBJ2-5; tentatively, D is TRBD1 (5 bases). V lost 4 bases and J 3 bases, leaving 17 bases between the germline ends. The CDR3 consists of 16 residues. Germline V gene sequence: CDR1 KGHDR, CDR2 SFDVKD. CDR3 DNA: TGTGCCACCAGTGAGCCCGGCAGGGAATGGGAAGAGACCCAGTACTTC. Its protein is CATSEPGREWEETQYF.

The chain links TRBV27 to TRBJ1-1, with 9 bases aligning to TRBD1. Germline assignment: CDR1 MNHEY and CDR2 SMNVEV (reference sequence). V shed 0 bases, J shed 11 bases, and the junction held 7 bases outside the gene matches. There are 14 residues in the CDR3. CDR3 residues: CASSLSRTGGNAFF. The CDR3 DNA reads TGTGCCAGCAGTTTATCGAGAACAGGGGGCAATGCTTTCTTT.

The chain is built from TRBV7-3 and TRBJ2-1, with D hard to call. CDR3 length: 13 amino acids. V was trimmed by 1 base and J by 5 bases, leaving 6 bases between them. Per the germline V gene, CDR1 is SGHTA and CDR2 is FQGTGA. CDR3 bases: TGTGCCAGCAGCTTAAGCGGCCACAATGAGCAGTTCTTC. This sequence encodes CASSLSGHNEQFF.

This clone occurred once. CDR3 in amino acids: CASSQAGLVFNEQFF. The DNA of the CDR3 is TGTGCCAGCAGCCAAGCGGGACTAGTCTTCAATGAGCAGTTCTTC. The gene calls are TRBV3-1 (or the pseudogene TRBV3-2) and TRBJ2-1, with 8 bases identical to TRBD2. With V trimmed by 1 base and J by 6 bases, 5 bases remained unmatched. This CDR3 spans 15 amino acids. Germline V lookup: CDR1 LGHDT, CDR2 YNNKEL (reference sequence).

V and J are TRBV3-1 (or the pseudogene TRBV3-2) and TRBJ1-2; possible D gene TRBD1, 6 bases. The germline CDR1 and CDR2 sequences are LGHDT and YNNKEL (reference sequence). This CDR3 contains 14 residues. Between the trimmed V and J ends, which lost 1 base and 4 bases, there was a span of 10 bases. Written as DNA, the CDR3 is TGTGCCAGCAGCCAAGGGACAGTTTTCTATGGCTACACCTTC. Protein sequence: CASSQGTVFYGYTF.

The chain joins TRBV6-5 to TRBJ2-3; perhaps TRBD2 as D (5 bases). The V and J ends lost 6 bases and 3 bases respectively, with 13 bases between them. This CDR3 has 14 residues. Germline-derived CDR1 and CDR2 are MNHEY and SVGAGI. CDR3: CASSSGAETDTQYF. As DNA, the CDR3 is TGTGCCAGCAGCAGCGGTGCGGAGACAGATACGCAGTATTTT.

The chain recombines TRBV2 with TRBJ2-3; maybe TRBD2 (6 bases). The V and J ends lost 7 bases and 0 bases respectively, with 23 bases between them. The CDR3 consists of 18 residues. CDR1 and CDR2 from the germline V gene are SNHLY and FYNNEI. The CDR3 here is CASIGGGLASPSTDTQYF. The CDR3 nucleotides are TGTGCCAGCATCGGGGGTGGTCTGGCGAGCCCTAGCACAGATACGCAGTATTTT.

The V call is TRBV2, the J call TRBJ2-7, with 10 bases identical to TRBD2. CDR1 SNHLY and CDR2 FYNNEI come from the germline V gene. CDR3 length: 14 residues. V lost 5 bases, J lost 4 bases, and 5 bases stayed unmatched. The CDR3 DNA reads TGTGCCAGCAGTACGGGACTAGCGAATTACGAGCAGTACTTC. Residues: CASSTGLANYEQYF.

The V call is TRBV30, the J call TRBJ2-1, with D possibly being TRBD1 (6 bases). Germline V gene data show CDR1 as GTSNPN and CDR2 as SVGIG (reference sequence). V was shortened by 1 base and J by 3 bases, with 7 bases between the two germline ends. The CDR3 covers 13 residues. The CDR3 sequence: CAWSAGHYNEQFF. The CDR3 DNA reads as TGTGCCTGGAGTGCGGGACACTACAATGAGCAGTTCTTC.

This chain links TRBV11-3 with TRBJ2-3, with a weak D call TRBD2 (5 bases). This CDR3 has 13 residues. Germline CDR1 reads SGHNT; CDR2 reads YENEEA. V was trimmed by 1 base and J by 3 bases, leaving 5 bases between them. The CDR3 here is CASSLAGTDTQYF. CDR3 coding DNA: TGTGCCAGCAGCTTAGCGGGGACAGATACGCAGTATTTT.

In its sample, this clone was seen a few times. J is TRBJ1-5 and V is TRBV11-2; 11 bases map to TRBD1. CDR3 length: 17 residues. Germline assignment: CDR1 SGHAT and CDR2 FQNNGV. V lost 5 bases to trimming and J lost 6 bases; unmatched junction nucleotides: 12. The CDR3 loop is CASSLDRGRRDGQPQHF. As DNA, the CDR3 is TGTGCCAGCAGCCTGGACAGGGGGCGCAGGGACGGTCAGCCCCAGCATTTT.

This clone came up a few times. The rearrangement links TRBV15 to TRBJ1-5, with a weak D call TRBD1 (5 bases). This CDR3 is 17 amino acids long. CDR1 and CDR2 from the germline V gene are LNHNV and YYDKDF (reference sequence). V was trimmed by 0 bases and J by 0 bases, leaving 12 bases between them. Written as DNA, the CDR3 is TGTGCCACCAGCAGAGATACAGGAGTCTATAGCAATCAGCCCCAGCATTTT. It encodes CATSRDTGVYSNQPQHF.

The genes are TRBV21-1 and TRBJ1-1; TRBD1 was called by the table and not checked on the DNA. TRBV21-1 is a recognized pseudogene. The CDR3 is 15 residues long. This chain's CDR3 is CASSEMTDQNTEAFF. CDR3 sequence (DNA): TGTGCCAGCAGCGAGATGACAGATCAAAACACTGAAGCTTTCTTT.

In DNA form, the CDR3 reads TGTGCCAGCAGCGCGGGGGACAGAGAGAATCAGCCCCAGCATTTT. Its translation: CASSAGDRENQPQHF. The V and J genes are TRBV9 and TRBJ1-5; TRBD1 aligns across 7 bases. Germline assignment: CDR1 SGDLS and CDR2 YYNGEE. V was pared by 3 bases and J by 4 bases, with 7 bases of the junction left unmatched. This CDR3 has 15 residues.

The chain is built from TRBV6-6 and TRBJ2-5; no reliable D call. Germline V lookup: CDR1 MNHNY, CDR2 SVGAGI (reference sequence). Trimming pared 5 bases from V and 1 base from J, leaving 5 bases between. The CDR3 totals 12 residues. CDR3 residues: CASSRAQETQYF. CDR3 in DNA: TGTGCCAGCAGTCGGGCCCAAGAGACCCAGTACTTC.

This clone showed up just once. The V and J genes are TRBV24-1 and TRBJ1-1, with 7 bases that match TRBD1. The CDR3 has 17 residues. Germline-derived CDR1 and CDR2 are KGHDR and SFDVKD. The V and J ends lost 2 bases and 1 base, in that order; junction bases with no gene match: 9. The CDR3 region has the DNA TGTGCCACCAGTGATTCCCGGAAGGGGGCGGGGAACACTGAAGCTTTCTTT. Translated: CATSDSRKGAGNTEAFF.

The V and J genes are TRBV5-1 and TRBJ2-2; possible D gene TRBD2, 5 bases. Germline CDR1 reads SGHRS; CDR2 reads YFSETQ. The CDR3 contains 15 residues. The V end lost 2 bases, the J end lost 6 bases, and 14 bases lay between the germline ends. CDR3 sequence reads: CASSFTPLDAGELFF. The DNA of the CDR3 is TGCGCCAGCAGCTTCACACCACTAGACGCCGGGGAGCTGTTTTTT.

This chain's CDR3 is CASSLGDNQRDTQYF. The CDR3 bases are TGCGCCAGCAGCCTGGGGGACAACCAAAGGGATACGCAGTATTTT. This sequence joins TRBV5-1 and TRBJ2-3; D possibly corresponds to TRBD1 (6 bases). Trimming cost V 4 bases and J 6 bases, with 18 bases left between them. This CDR3 contains 15 residues. CDR1 is SGHRS and CDR2 is YFSETQ in the germline V gene.

The rearrangement links TRBV10-3 to TRBJ2-2, with 9 bases fitting TRBD1. With 5 bases clipped from V and 2 bases from J, the junction kept 3 bases outside the gene matches. Per germline, CDR1 ENHRY and CDR2 SYGVKD. The CDR3 contains 15 residues. The CDR3 reads CAISPGQGNTGELFF. The CDR3 nucleotides read TGTGCCATCAGTCCGGGACAGGGTAACACCGGGGAGCTGTTTTTT.

The rearrangement uses TRBV20-1 and TRBJ1-2, with 8 bases identical to TRBD1. Germline CDR1 and CDR2: DFQATT and SNEGSKA (reference sequence). The CDR3 has 11 residues. V was pared by 6 bases and J by 10 bases, with 7 bases of the junction left unmatched. Here the CDR3 DNA reads TGCAGTGCCCAAACAGGGGGTCCCTACACCTTC. This gives the protein CSAQTGGPYTF.

V and J are TRBV11-2 and TRBJ2-3, with D possibly matching TRBD2 (7 bases). The CDR3 contains 19 residues. Germline V gene sequence: CDR1 SGHAT, CDR2 FQNNGV. Between the trimmed V and J ends, which lost 8 bases and 3 bases, there was a span of 30 bases. The CDR3 is CASALSFLGQRTRTDTQYF. CDR3 coding DNA: TGTGCCAGCGCACTATCTTTCCTTGGACAGCGGACTAGAACAGATACGCAGTATTTT. The variable domain in full, completed from reference TRBV11-2 and TRBJ2-3, reads EAGVAQSPRYKIIEKRQSVAFWCNPISGHATLYWYQQILGQGPKLLIQFQNNGVVDDSQLPKDRFSAERLKGVDSTLKIQPAKLEDSAVYLCASALSFLGQRTRTDTQYFGPGTRLTVL.

This clone was counted only a few times. This chain joins TRBV6-5 and TRBJ2-5; tentatively, D is TRBD1 (7 bases). This CDR3 is 13 amino acids long. Germline V lookup: CDR1 MNHEY, CDR2 SVGAGI. Trimming removed 8 bases from V and 2 bases from J, with 12 bases in between. CDR3 region: CASGGTVQETQYF. For the CDR3, the DNA is TGTGCCAGCGGCGGGACAGTACAAGAGACCCAGTACTTC.

The rearrangement uses TRBV5-5 and TRBJ2-1, with 8 bases identical to TRBD1. The V gene's germline CDR1 is SGHKS and CDR2 YYEKEE (reference sequence). With 4 bases clipped from V and 7 bases from J, the junction kept 7 bases outside the gene matches. The CDR3 is made up of 14 amino acids. CDR3 bases: TGTGCCAGCAGCCCAAGGACAGGGACAAATGAGCAGTTCTTC. It specifies CASSPRTGTNEQFF.

The rearrangement uses TRBV5-1 and TRBJ2-1; 7 bases fit TRBD1. With 3 bases clipped from V and 2 bases from J, the junction kept 2 bases outside the gene matches. The CDR3 is made up of 14 amino acids. Germline CDR1 reads SGHRS; CDR2 reads YFSETQ. In nucleotides, the CDR3 is TGCGCCAGCAGCTGGGGGACAGCCTACAATGAGCAGTTCTTC. This encodes CASSWGTAYNEQFF.

Regarding this clone: This sample includes further DNA sequences coding for the same CDR3. The chain combines TRBV2 with TRBJ1-5; no reliable D call. Germline CDR1 reads SNHLY; CDR2 reads FYNNEI. V was clipped by 1 base and J by 2 bases, with 9 bases between them. The CDR3 contains 15 residues. The CDR3 DNA reads TGTGCCAGCAGTGAAGGAGGCGTGGGCAATCAGCCCCAGCATTTT. Its protein is CASSEGGVGNQPQHF.

The rearrangement links TRBV18 to TRBJ1-1; a possible D gene is TRBD1 (6 bases). Germline V gives CDR1 KGHSH, CDR2 LQKENI. V gave up 5 bases and J gave up 5 bases, with 21 bases separating them. This CDR3 has 16 amino acids. CDR3 bases: TGTGCCAGCTCAGCGTGGCCAGGGGATATGATGACTGAAGCTTTCTTT. Protein sequence: CASSAWPGDMMTEAFF.

V and J are TRBV5-1 and TRBJ2-2, with D perhaps matching TRBD1 (5 bases). The V and J ends lost 6 bases and 2 bases respectively, with 17 bases between them. The CDR3 has 16 residues. Germline V gives CDR1 SGHRS, CDR2 YFSETQ. This chain's CDR3 is CASINGQIPNTGELFF. The CDR3 DNA reads as TGCGCCAGCATCAATGGACAAATCCCCAACACCGGGGAGCTGTTTTTT.